These T cell receptor beta chains were read from a single sample in a study of cytotoxic CD8 clonotypes in ibrutinib-treated CLL. Only in-frame clones appear in the TCRdb table, and some are missing; sequencing was by immunoSEQ multiplex PCR. The data show 200,000 to 250,000 clones, with around 70% seen just once and 5.5% to 7% held by the top ten. Sequenced material: PBMCs, taken after 12 months of ibrutinib treatment. Source of these receptors: a human donor with chronic lymphocytic leukemia. Each CDR3 is given with its conserved first and last residue. A D gene is named only where the DNA matches it firmly. Part of the rows lack a size; the others show once, few, many or a class for expanded clones.

abundance | d_gene | j_gene | v_gene | CDR3nt | CDR3aa
once | TRBD1 | TRBJ2-2 | TRBV5-1 | TGCGCCAGCAGCAAGACAGGGGGGAGCACCGGGGAGCTGTTTTTT | CASSKTGGSTGELFF
many | NA | TRBJ1-3 | TRBV29-1 | TGCAGCGTTGACCACGGTCTCGATGGAAACACCATATATTTT | CSVDHGLDGNTIYF
NA | NA | TRBJ2-5 | TRBV15 | TGTGCCACCAGCAGAGATTTAGAGACCCAGTACTTC | CATSRDLETQYF
NA | TRBD2 | TRBJ2-3 | TRBV11-2 | TGTGCCAGCAGCTTACTAGCGGGAGCTTCAGATACGCAGTATTTT | CASSLLAGASDTQYF
NA | NA | TRBJ1-6 | TRBV6-5 | TGTGCCAGCAGTTACGACTCTAGCTCCTATAATTCACCCCTCCACTTT | CASSYDSSSYNSPLHF
NA | NA | TRBJ2-3 | TRBV7-9 | TGTGCCAGCAGCCCCCAAGGCACGCAGTATTTT | CASSPQGTQYF
NA | NA | TRBJ1-4 | TRBV7-2 | TGTGCCAGCAGCCCTTCCACCGGGCAAAAACTGTTTTTT | CASSPSTGQKLFF
medium-sized | TRBD1 | TRBJ1-6 | TRBV30 | TGTGCCTGGAGTGCGGAGACAGGGCCTCTTAATTCACCCCTCCACTTT | CAWSAETGPLNSPLHF
once | NA | TRBJ1-3 | TRBV28 | TGTGCCAGCAGCCCGTGGGCCTCTGGAAACACCATATATTTT | CASSPWASGNTIYF
NA | NA | TRBJ1-2 | TRBV7-8 | TGTGCCAGCAGCTTAGGCCAGGGCCGCTATGGCTACACCTTC | CASSLGQGRYGYTF